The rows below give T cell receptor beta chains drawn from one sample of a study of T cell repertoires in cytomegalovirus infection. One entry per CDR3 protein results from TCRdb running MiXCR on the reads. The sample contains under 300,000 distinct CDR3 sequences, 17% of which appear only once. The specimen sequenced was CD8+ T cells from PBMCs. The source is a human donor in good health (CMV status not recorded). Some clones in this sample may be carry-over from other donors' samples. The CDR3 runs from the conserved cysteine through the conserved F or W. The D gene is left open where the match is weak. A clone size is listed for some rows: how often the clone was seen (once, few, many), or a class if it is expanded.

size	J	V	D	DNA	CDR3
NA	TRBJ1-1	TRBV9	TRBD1	TGTGCCAGCAGCCTTGGACAGGGGGAATTGGTGAACACTGAAGCTTTCTTT	CASSLGQGELVNTEAFF
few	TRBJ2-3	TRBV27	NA	TGTGCCAGCAGTTGGTCCTCCCGGGATAGTAGGGATACGCAGTATTTT	CASSWSSRDSRDTQYF
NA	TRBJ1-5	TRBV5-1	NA	TGCGCCAGCAGCTTGTACGTCGATCAGCCCCAGCATTTT	CASSLYVDQPQHF
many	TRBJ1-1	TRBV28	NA	TGTGCCAGCAGTTTATTAGCGGCAAGTGAAGCTTTCTTT	CASSLLAASEAFF
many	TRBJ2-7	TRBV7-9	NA	TGTGCCAGCAGGTTAGGGGTCTACGAGCAGTACTTC	CASRLGVYEQYF
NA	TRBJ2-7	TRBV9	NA	TGTGCCAGCAGCGTAGAAGTCGTTGGAGGGGGCGAATACGAGCAGTACTTC	CASSVEVVGGGEYEQYF
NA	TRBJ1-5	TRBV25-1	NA	TGTGCCAGCAGTGTGGACAGCCGGAATCAGCCCCAGCATTTT	CASSVDSRNQPQHF
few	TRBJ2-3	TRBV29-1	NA	TGCAGCGTTGAAGACCCCGGGACCGCTAGCACAGATACGCAGTATTTT	CSVEDPGTASTDTQYF
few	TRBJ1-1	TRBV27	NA	TGTGCCAGCAGTACAGAGGGTAGGGAAGCTTTCTTT	CASSTEGREAFF
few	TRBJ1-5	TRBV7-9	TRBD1	TGTGCCAGCAGTTTAACGGGACAGGGATTGCAGCCCCAGCATTTT	CASSLTGQGLQPQHF
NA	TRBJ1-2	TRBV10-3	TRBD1	TGTGCCATCAGTGAAGGTGGAGGGGGCTTATGGATTAATGGCTACACCTTC	CAISEGGGGLWINGYTF
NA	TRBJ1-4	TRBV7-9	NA	TGTGCCAACAGACCACCGGGGGGGACGGGCGATAATGAAAAACTGTTTTTT	CANRPPGGTGDNEKLFF
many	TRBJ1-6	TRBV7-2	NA	TGTGCCAGCAGAGTCTCACAGGGCTCCTATAATTCACCCCTCCACTTT	CASRVSQGSYNSPLHF
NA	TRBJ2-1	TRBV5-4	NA	TGTGCCAGCAGCCCCGAGCAGGGGATCTCCTACAATGAGCAGTTCTTC	CASSPEQGISYNEQFF
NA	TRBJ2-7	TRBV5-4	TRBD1	TGTGCCAGCAGCTTGCCCAGGGGGCCCTCCTACGAGCAGTACTTC	CASSLPRGPSYEQYF
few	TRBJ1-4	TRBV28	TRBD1	TGTGCCAGCAGTGACCCGGGACAGAGTAATGAAAAACTGTTTTTT	CASSDPGQSNEKLFF
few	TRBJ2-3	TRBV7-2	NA	TGTGCCAGCAGCTTAGTTCTAGGGAGCACAGATACGCAGTATTTT	CASSLVLGSTDTQYF
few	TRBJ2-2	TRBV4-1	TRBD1	TGCGCCAGCAGCCACGACGGGACAGGGGGCGCAGCCGGGGAGCTGTTTTTT	CASSHDGTGGAAGELFF
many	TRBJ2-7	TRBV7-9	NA	TGTGCCAGCAGCTTAAGTGGAGGGGGACAGTACGAGCAGTACTTC	CASSLSGGGQYEQYF
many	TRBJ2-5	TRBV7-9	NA	TGTGCCAGCAGCCCCCGACAGCTAGAGACCCAGTACTTC	CASSPRQLETQYF
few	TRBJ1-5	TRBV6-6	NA	TGTGCCAGCAGTTACTCGGTAGGGAACAATCAGCCCCAGCATTTT	CASSYSVGNNQPQHF
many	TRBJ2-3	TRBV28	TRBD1	TGTGCCAGCAGCGGAAACCGGGACAGTATCCCAGATACGCAGTATTTT	CASSGNRDSIPDTQYF
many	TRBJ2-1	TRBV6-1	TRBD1	TGTGCCAGCAGTGAGGACAGGGGGGGCTACAATGAGCAGTTCTTC	CASSEDRGGYNEQFF
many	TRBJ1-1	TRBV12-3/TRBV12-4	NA	TGTGCCACCGGCCCCGGTGCTTCTTGGACTGAAGCTTTCTTT	CATGPGASWTEAFF
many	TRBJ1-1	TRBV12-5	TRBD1	TGTGCTAGTGGTTTGGCTTCCAACGGACAGGGCAAAAATGAGATGAACACTGAAGCTTTCTTT	CASGLASNGQGKNEMNTEAFF
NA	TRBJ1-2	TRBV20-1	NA	TGCAGTGCTAGAGATCATGGCAGCTCTGACTATGGCTACACCTTC	CSARDHGSSDYGYTF
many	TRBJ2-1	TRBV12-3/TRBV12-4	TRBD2	TGTGCCAGCAGTTACGGACTAGTCTCCTCCTACAATGAGCAGTTCTTC	CASSYGLVSSYNEQFF
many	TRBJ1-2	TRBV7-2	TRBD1	TGTGCCAGCAGCCGGGGACAGGGGGCTGGCTATGGCTACACCTTC	CASSRGQGAGYGYTF
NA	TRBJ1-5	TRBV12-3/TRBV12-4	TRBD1	TGTGCCAGCAGTTACCTCGGGACAGGCAATCAGCCCCAGCATTTT	CASSYLGTGNQPQHF
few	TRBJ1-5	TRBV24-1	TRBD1	TGTGCCACCAGTGATTTCGACAGGGATCAGCCCCAGCATTTT	CATSDFDRDQPQHF
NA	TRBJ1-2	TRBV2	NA	TGTGCCAGCAGTGATTCGGGCCCTGAAATTAACTATGGCTACACCTTC	CASSDSGPEINYGYTF
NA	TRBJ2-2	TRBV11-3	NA	TGTGCCAGCAGCTCGACAGAGACCGGGGAGCTGTTTTTT	CASSSTETGELFF
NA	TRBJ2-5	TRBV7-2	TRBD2	TGTGCCAGCAGCTTGGGACTAGCTTTCGGGACCCAGTACTTC	CASSLGLAFGTQYF
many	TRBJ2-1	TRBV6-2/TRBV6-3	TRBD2	TGTGCCAGCAGTTACCGTCGGACTAGCGGGGGACCACGGGACTACAATGAGCAGTTCTTC	CASSYRRTSGGPRDYNEQFF
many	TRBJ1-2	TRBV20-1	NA	TGCAGTGCATTACAGGGCTATGGCTACACCTTC	CSALQGYGYTF
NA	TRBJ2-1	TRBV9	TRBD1	TGTGCCAGCGGCCTCGACAGGGTGAGCCCCAATGAGCAGTTCTTC	CASGLDRVSPNEQFF
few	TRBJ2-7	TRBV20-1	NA	TGCAGTGCTGGCCTCGTCGGCTCCTACGAGCAGTACTTC	CSAGLVGSYEQYF
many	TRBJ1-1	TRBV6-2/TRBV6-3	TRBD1	TGTGCCAGCAGTTATCCCCGGACAGGTCCTATGAACACTGAAGCTTTCTTT	CASSYPRTGPMNTEAFF
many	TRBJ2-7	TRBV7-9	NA	TGTGCCAGCAGCTCGCAGGACTCCGGTGAGGGGCAGTACTTC	CASSSQDSGEGQYF
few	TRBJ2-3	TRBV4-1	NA	TGCGCCAGCAGCCAAGGCGTAGGGCCAGACACAGATACGCAGTATTTT	CASSQGVGPDTDTQYF
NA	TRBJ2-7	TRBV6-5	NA	TGTGCCAGCAGTACCCCCCAGGGTATAGCGGCCTACGAGCAGTACTTC	CASSTPQGIAAYEQYF
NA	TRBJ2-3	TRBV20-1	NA	TGCAGTGCCTACTTTTTAGGGGGAGGAGATACGCAGTATTTT	CSAYFLGGGDTQYF
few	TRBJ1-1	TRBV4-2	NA	TGTGCCAGCAGCCAACGGACAAGCAACACTGAAGCTTTCTTT	CASSQRTSNTEAFF
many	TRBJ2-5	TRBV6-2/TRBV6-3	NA	TGTGAGACGAGGACGGATGAGACCCAGTACTTC	CETRTDETQYF